The rows below give T cell receptor beta chains drawn from one sample of a study of Ad26.COV2.S vaccination and SARS-CoV-2 variants. Sequenced by immunoSEQ multiplex PCR; TCRdb stores in-frame clones only, minus some. The table includes more than 40,000 clones, 75% to 85% detected once. Sequences were derived from peripheral blood, sampled after recovery from COVID-19. The receptors shown here come from a human donor who had recovered from COVID-19. Each CDR3 is given with its conserved first and last residue. Each record gives: J gene, V gene, clone size, D gene, CDR3 protein, CDR3 DNA. The D gene is left open where the match is weak. A row's size may be missing; if present it is once, few, many or a size class.

TRBJ1-1	TRBV18	once	TRBD1	CASSLDRVKNTEAFF	TGTGCCAGCTCACTAGACAGGGTGAAGAACACTGAAGCTTTCTTT
TRBJ1-1	TRBV5-1	NA	NA	CASRDGNTEAFF	TGCGCCAGCAGGGACGGGAACACTGAAGCTTTCTTT
TRBJ2-7	TRBV28	NA	TRBD1	CASNLDRAYEQYF	TGTGCCAGCAATCTGGACAGGGCCTACGAGCAGTACTTC
TRBJ2-1	TRBV5-1	few	NA	CASSLANEQFF	TGCGCCAGCAGCTTGGCGAATGAGCAGTTCTTC
TRBJ2-1	TRBV6-5	NA	NA	CASTTGGRDNEQFF	TGTGCCAGCACCACGGGCGGACGAGACAATGAGCAGTTCTTC
TRBJ1-4	TRBV19	few	TRBD1	CASSTRDRAQLFF	TGTGCCAGTAGTACTAGGGACAGGGCCCAACTGTTTTTT
TRBJ2-1	TRBV4-2	NA	TRBD2	CASSQDLREEEQFF	TGTGCCAGCAGCCAAGATCTCCGGGAGGAGGAGCAGTTCTTC
TRBJ1-1	TRBV30	NA	NA	CAWSVLREAFF	TGTGCCTGGAGTGTATTAAGAGAAGCTTTCTTT
TRBJ1-4	TRBV15	NA	TRBD1	CATRQGTTNEKLFF	TGTGCCACCCGACAGGGGACAACTAATGAAAAACTGTTTTTT
TRBJ2-7	TRBV5-1	NA	NA	CASSLQWVSGEQYF	TGCGCCAGCAGCTTGCAATGGGTCTCGGGCGAGCAGTACTTC
TRBJ1-2	TRBV6-5	NA	NA	CASRQKGGANYGYTF	TGTGCCAGCAGGCAAAAGGGGGGGGCGAACTATGGCTACACCTTC
TRBJ2-7	TRBV5-1	NA	NA	CASCRDTLSYEQYF	TGCGCCAGCTGCCGGGACACCTTGTCCTACGAGCAGTACTTC
TRBJ2-3	TRBV3-1/TRBV3-2	NA	TRBD2	CASSQRLADTTDTQYF	TGTGCCAGCAGCCAAAGACTAGCGGATACCACAGATACGCAGTATTTT
TRBJ2-2	TRBV5-1	NA	NA	CASSLSQGNTGELFF	TGCGCCAGCAGCTTGTCACAGGGGAACACCGGGGAGCTGTTTTTT
TRBJ1-2	TRBV3-1/TRBV3-2	few	TRBD1	CASSEDRGQNYGYTF	TGTGCCAGCAGCGAGGACAGGGGACAAAACTATGGCTACACCTTC
TRBJ2-3	TRBV3-1/TRBV3-2	NA	NA	CASSSRLVMHDTQYF	TGTGCCAGCAGCTCTCGACTAGTCATGCACGATACGCAGTATTTT
TRBJ2-7	TRBV7-2	NA	NA	CASSLALQGGEQYF	TGTGCCAGCAGCTTAGCGCTCCAGGGGGGCGAGCAGTACTTC
TRBJ1-4	TRBV19	NA	TRBD1	CASSPGTGDEKLFF	TGTGCCAGTAGTCCCGGGACAGGGGATGAAAAACTGTTTTTT
TRBJ2-1	TRBV11-2	NA	NA	CASSLGLSDEQFF	TGTGCCAGCAGCTTAGGCCTATCGGATGAGCAGTTCTTC
TRBJ1-3	TRBV30	once	TRBD1	CAWKYSQGGGNTIYF	TGTGCCTGGAAATACTCACAGGGGGGCGGAAACACCATATATTTT
TRBJ2-1	TRBV6-5	NA	TRBD2	CASSYQRGGRWEQFF	TGTGCCAGCAGTTATCAGCGGGGGGGCCGTTGGGAGCAGTTCTTC
TRBJ2-7	TRBV5-1	NA	NA	CASRTDEYYEQYF	TGCGCCAGCAGGACAGACGAGTACTACGAGCAGTACTTC
TRBJ2-3	TRBV5-1	NA	TRBD2	CASSVGLAGTDTQYF	TGCGCCAGCAGCGTGGGACTAGCGGGTACAGATACGCAGTATTTT
TRBJ2-3	TRBV19	NA	TRBD2	CASSITGGMRADTQYF	TGTGCCAGTAGTATAACGGGAGGGATGAGAGCAGATACGCAGTATTTT
TRBJ1-4	TRBV6-5	NA	NA	CASSYSGGGGEKLFF	TGTGCCAGCAGTTACTCGGGCGGGGGTGGCGAAAAACTGTTTTTT
TRBJ2-5	TRBV11-2	NA	TRBD1	CASSLGDRGQETQYF	TGTGCCAGCAGCTTGGGGGACAGGGGTCAAGAGACCCAGTACTTC
TRBJ2-1	TRBV25-1	NA	NA	CASSVWNEQFF	TGTGCCAGCAGTGTATGGAATGAGCAGTTCTTC
TRBJ1-5	TRBV7-9	NA	TRBD1	CASSLGTGGVGNQPQHF	TGTGCCAGCAGCTTGGGGACAGGGGGCGTCGGCAATCAGCCCCAGCATTTT
TRBJ1-6	TRBV3-1/TRBV3-2	once	NA	CASSTWTADNSPLHF	TGTGCCAGCAGCACCTGGACAGCGGATAATTCACCCCTCCACTTT
TRBJ2-3	TRBV19	NA	TRBD1	CASATGDTDTQYF	TGTGCCAGCGCTACAGGGGACACAGATACGCAGTATTTT
TRBJ1-1	TRBV5-1	NA	NA	CASSLGTSGTEAFF	TGCGCCAGCAGCTTGGGAACATCCGGCACTGAAGCTTTCTTT
TRBJ1-1	TRBV7-9	NA	TRBD1	CASGRQGGTEAFF	TGTGCCAGCGGCAGGCAGGGGGGAACTGAAGCTTTCTTT
TRBJ1-2	TRBV18	NA	TRBD1	CASSPRLQGDLRGYTF	TGTGCCAGCTCACCACGGCTGCAGGGGGATCTACGGGGCTACACCTTC
TRBJ1-5	TRBV27	NA	NA	CASSLAGGEIKPQHF	TGTGCCAGCAGTTTAGCGGGCGGAGAAATCAAGCCCCAGCATTTT
TRBJ2-7	TRBV28	NA	TRBD2	CASSVRLANSYEQYF	TGTGCCAGCAGTGTTAGACTAGCGAACTCCTACGAGCAGTATTTC
TRBJ1-1	TRBV19	once	NA	CASSTGWDTEAFF	TGTGCCAGTAGTACAGGGTGGGACACTGAAGCTTTCTTT
TRBJ2-2	TRBV7-8	NA	NA	CASSHGAGATGELFF	TGTGCCAGCAGCCACGGTGCAGGGGCCACCGGGGAGCTGTTTTTT
TRBJ1-3	TRBV19	NA	NA	CASTPKAGGLSGNTIYF	TGTGCCAGTACCCCAAAAGCGGGGGGGCTGTCTGGAAACACCATATATTTT
TRBJ2-1	TRBV7-3	NA	TRBD2	CASSPGLAGGEQFF	TGTGCCAGCAGCCCCGGACTAGCGGGGGGCGAGCAGTTCTTC
TRBJ2-1	TRBV14	NA	TRBD1	CASTRNPGQGYEQFF	TGTGCCAGCACCCGGAACCCGGGACAGGGGTATGAGCAGTTCTTC
TRBJ2-1	TRBV10-1	NA	NA	CASSELVGAKQFF	TGCGCCAGCAGTGAACTAGTCGGGGCCAAGCAGTTCTTC
TRBJ2-2	TRBV2	NA	NA	CASGVRGGIEAGELFF	TGTGCCAGTGGTGTAAGGGGAGGTATTGAGGCCGGGGAGCTGTTTTTT
TRBJ2-1	TRBV24-1	NA	NA	CATSAQGRRRPFF	TGTGCCACCAGTGCTCAGGGACGAAGACGGCCGTTCTTC
TRBJ1-6	TRBV6-5	NA	TRBD1	CASSPGQSSSPLHF	TGTGCCAGCAGCCCGGGACAGTCAAGCTCACCCCTCCACTTT
TRBJ2-2	TRBV6-5	NA	NA	CASRRPGANTGELFF	TGTGCCAGCAGACGACCGGGGGCGAACACCGGGGAGCTGTTTTTT
TRBJ1-1	TRBV19	NA	TRBD1	CASSNSGGVNTEAFF	TGTGCCAGTAGCAACTCAGGGGGTGTGAACACTGAAGCTTTCTTT
TRBJ1-3	TRBV27	NA	NA	CASSPWGSTYPGWNYSGNTIYF	TGTGCCAGCAGCCCGTGGGGCTCGACGTATCCAGGGTGGAATTACTCTGGAAACACCATATATTTT
TRBJ2-1	TRBV3-1/TRBV3-2	NA	TRBD1	CASSLQGQVWDEQFF	TGTGCCAGCAGCCTTCAAGGACAGGTTTGGGATGAGCAGTTCTTC
TRBJ2-3	TRBV3-1/TRBV3-2	NA	TRBD2	CASSHWTSGSSTDTQYF	TGTGCCAGCAGCCATTGGACTAGTGGGTCTAGCACAGATACGCAGTATTTT
TRBJ2-3	TRBV5-1	NA	TRBD2	CASSLLAGDTDTQYF	TGCGCCAGCAGCTTACTAGCGGGGGACACAGATACGCAGTATTTT
TRBJ1-1	TRBV5-1	NA	NA	CASSFKGAEAFF	TGCGCCAGCAGCTTCAAAGGGGCTGAAGCTTTCTTT
TRBJ1-1	TRBV6-5	few	NA	CASIFSEAFF	TGTGCCAGTATATTCTCTGAAGCTTTCTTT
TRBJ2-3	TRBV5-1	NA	NA	CASSPAVQASRTDTQYF	TGCGCCAGCAGCCCGGCAGTACAGGCCAGTCGCACAGATACGCAGTATTTT
TRBJ2-3	TRBV4-1	NA	TRBD2	CASSPGRSSGGVDTQYF	TGCGCCAGCAGCCCCGGTCGGTCTAGCGGGGGAGTGGATACGCAGTATTTT
TRBJ1-3	TRBV6-5	NA	NA	CASRQDPSGNTIYF	TGTGCCAGTCGACAGGACCCCTCTGGAAACACCATATATTTT